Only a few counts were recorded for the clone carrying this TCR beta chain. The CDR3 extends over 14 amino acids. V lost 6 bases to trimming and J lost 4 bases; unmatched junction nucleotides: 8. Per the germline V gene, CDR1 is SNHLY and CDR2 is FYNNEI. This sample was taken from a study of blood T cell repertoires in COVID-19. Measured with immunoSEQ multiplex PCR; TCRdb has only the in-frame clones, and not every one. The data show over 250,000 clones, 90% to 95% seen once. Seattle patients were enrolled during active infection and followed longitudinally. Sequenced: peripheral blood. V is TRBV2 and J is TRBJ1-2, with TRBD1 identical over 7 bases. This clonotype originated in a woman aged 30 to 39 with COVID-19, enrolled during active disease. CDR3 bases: TGTGCCAGCAGAGGGGACAGCTCCGTCTATGGCTACACCTTC. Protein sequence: CASRGDSSVYGYTF.